This is a list of T cell receptor beta chains from one sample in a study of early stage breast cancer tumors. TCRdb's copy holds only in-frame clones and misses some; the assay was immunoSEQ multiplex PCR. The sample contains roughly 30,000 clones, roughly 77% of which appear only once. Sequencing input: blood. Source of these receptors: a person in their 40s with breast cancer. CDR3s include the opening cysteine and the closing phenylalanine or tryptophan. The order of the fields is V gene, D gene, J gene, clone size, CDR3 protein, CDR3 DNA. D genes are given only for firm matches. Only some rows state a clone size, as once, few, many or a class for expanded clones.

>TRBV7-2|TRBD2|TRBJ2-5|NA
CASSLLAGGKETQYF
TGTGCCAGCAGCTTATTGGCGGGGGGGAAAGAGACCCAGTACTTC
>TRBV11-3|NA|TRBJ1-3|NA
CASSLTGLTGNTIYF
TGTGCCAGCAGCCTAACGGGACTCACAGGAAACACCATATATTTT
>TRBV15|NA|TRBJ1-1|once
CATSSAVSEAFF
TGTGCCACCAGCAGTGCCGTTAGTGAAGCTTTCTTT
>TRBV6-5|NA|TRBJ2-7|NA
CASRSTERPYEQYF
TGTGCCAGCAGGTCGACAGAGCGCCCTTACGAGCAGTACTTC
>TRBV10-1|NA|TRBJ1-1|NA
CVPTGQRAFF
TGCGTCCCGACGGGGCAACGAGCTTTCTTT
>TRBV6-5|NA|TRBJ2-1|NA
CASMDGSGFHEQFF
TGTGCCAGCATGGACGGGAGCGGGTTTCACGAGCAGTTCTTC
>TRBV19|TRBD1|TRBJ1-5|few
CASSLTHGTAYNQPQHF
TGTGCCAGTAGTCTCACGCATGGGACAGCCTACAATCAGCCCCAGCATTTT
>TRBV27|NA|TRBJ2-2|few
CASSVDSLPNTGELFF
TGTGCCAGCAGTGTCGACAGCCTTCCGAACACCGGGGAGCTGTTTTTT
>TRBV7-3|TRBD2|TRBJ2-1|few
CASSSSGRDYEQFF
TGTGCCAGCAGCTCTAGCGGGAGGGACTATGAGCAGTTCTTC
>TRBV7-9|TRBD1|TRBJ2-4|NA
CASSLKNRGPNIQYF
TGTGCCAGCAGCTTAAAGAACAGGGGCCCCAACATTCAGTACTTC
>TRBV18|NA|TRBJ1-1|NA
CASSPPSGVEAFF
TGTGCCAGCTCACCACCGTCGGGCGTTGAAGCTTTCTTT
>TRBV28|TRBD2|TRBJ2-5|NA
CASSSPLAGGQETQYF
TGTGCCAGCAGTTCACCACTAGCGGGAGGGCAAGAGACCCAGTACTTC
>TRBV29-1|NA|TRBJ1-2|few
CSAPEGGSNYGYTF
TGCAGCGCACCAGAGGGGGGATCTAACTATGGCTACACCTTC
>TRBV5-5|NA|TRBJ1-2|NA
CASSLLLGYGYTF
TGTGCCAGCAGCTTACTCCTCGGCTATGGCTACACCTTC
>TRBV7-6|TRBD2|TRBJ2-5|NA
CASSLRAASGSGETQYF
TGTGCCAGCAGCTTAAGGGCGGCTAGCGGGAGTGGTGAGACCCAGTACTTC
>TRBV5-4|TRBD2|TRBJ2-3|NA
CASSPRLAGVVDTQYF
TGTGCCAGCAGCCCACGACTAGCGGGAGTGGTAGATACGCAGTATTTT
>TRBV6-1|TRBD2|TRBJ2-2|NA
CASLYTSGSTGELFF
TGTGCCAGCCTTTATACTAGCGGGAGTACCGGGGAGCTGTTTTTT
>TRBV5-4|NA|TRBJ2-5|NA
CASSLYQGEETQYF
TGTGCCAGCAGCTTGTACCAGGGCGAAGAGACCCAGTACTTC
>TRBV4-3|NA|TRBJ2-1|NA
CASSQDRVYNEQFF
TGCGCCAGCAGCCAAGACAGGGTTTACAATGAGCAGTTCTTC
>TRBV9|NA|TRBJ1-3|NA
CASSVDPGSGNTIYF
TGTGCCAGCAGCGTAGACCCCGGCTCTGGAAACACCATATATTTT
>TRBV29-1|TRBD2|TRBJ2-2|NA
CSSSGRGETGELFF
TGCAGCTCATCGGGACGGGGGGAAACCGGGGAGCTGTTTTTT
>TRBV19|NA|TRBJ1-5|few
CASGGTYGNQPQHF
TGTGCCAGTGGGGGGACATATGGCAATCAGCCCCAGCATTTT
>TRBV27|NA|TRBJ1-1|NA
CASSPTRMNTEAFF
TGTGCCAGCAGTCCTACACGTATGAACACTGAAGCTTTCTTT
>TRBV15|TRBD1|TRBJ2-7|few
CATSRGQHYYEQYF
TGTGCCACCAGCAGGGGACAGCATTATTACGAGCAGTACTTC
>TRBV7-9|NA|TRBJ2-1|NA
CASRSLMSSVNEQFF
TGTGCCAGCCGAAGCTTAATGAGCAGCGTCAATGAGCAGTTCTTC
>TRBV7-9|TRBD2|TRBJ2-7|NA
CASSSPAGLTYEQYF
TGTGCCAGCAGCTCTCCAGCGGGATTAACCTACGAGCAGTACTTC
>TRBV5-1|TRBD1|TRBJ2-7|NA
CASSLVGDREQYF
TGCGCCAGCAGCTTGGTAGGGGACAGGGAGCAGTACTTC
>TRBV7-8|NA|TRBJ2-7|few
CASSFEPSYEQYF
TGTGCCAGCAGCTTTGAGCCATCCTACGAGCAGTACTTC
>TRBV6-6|NA|TRBJ2-7|NA
CASSTFPGRSSYEQYF
TGTGCCAGCAGCACATTCCCGGGCCGTAGCTCCTACGAGCAGTACTTC
>TRBV9|TRBD1|TRBJ2-7|once
CASSARGSAPYEQYF
TGTGCCAGCAGCGCCAGGGGGTCAGCTCCCTACGAGCAGTACTTC
>TRBV7-3|NA|TRBJ2-1|once
CASSSGADNEQFF
TGTGCCAGCAGCTCCGGGGCGGACAATGAGCAGTTCTTC
>TRBV5-5|TRBD2|TRBJ2-1|NA
CASSFKREGRYNEQFF
TGTGCCAGCAGCTTCAAGCGGGAGGGCCGTTACAATGAGCAGTTCTTC
>TRBV5-4|TRBD2|TRBJ2-3|NA
CASSSGLAGVDTQYF
TGTGCCAGCAGCTCTGGACTAGCGGGAGTAGATACGCAGTATTTT
>TRBV28|NA|TRBJ2-7|few
CASRGFSSSYEQYF
TGTGCCAGCAGGGGGTTCAGTTCTTCCTACGAGCAGTACTTC
>TRBV6-5|NA|TRBJ2-7|few
CASSSRIYEQYF
TGTGCCAGCAGTTCCCGGATCTACGAGCAGTACTTC
>TRBV15|NA|TRBJ2-1|NA
CATSRGDLTPEVGMAEQFF
TGTGCCACCAGCAGAGGGGACTTAACCCCGGAGGTGGGGATGGCTGAGCAGTTCTTC
>TRBV7-3|NA|TRBJ2-2|once
CASSRGPQNTGELFF
TGTGCCAGCAGCCGGGGACCGCAGAACACCGGGGAGCTGTTTTTT
>TRBV7-9|NA|TRBJ1-1|few
CASSLVADTEAFF
TGTGCCAGCAGCTTAGTTGCGGACACTGAAGCTTTCTTT
>TRBV29-1|NA|TRBJ2-1|NA
CSVNTRFRSYNEQFF
TGCAGCGTGAACACCAGGTTTCGCTCCTACAATGAGCAGTTCTTC
>TRBV30|TRBD1|TRBJ2-7|NA
CAWGQVWGYEQYF
TGTGCCTGGGGACAGGTGTGGGGCTACGAGCAGTACTTC
>TRBV7-8|TRBD2|TRBJ2-7|once
CASSPRPGGRNHEQYF
TGTGCCAGCAGCCCAAGGCCCGGCGGGAGAAACCACGAGCAGTACTTC
>TRBV2|NA|TRBJ1-1|NA
CASSEQGWFTEAFF
TGTGCCAGCAGTGAACAGGGGTGGTTCACTGAAGCTTTCTTT
>TRBV29-1|NA|TRBJ2-3|NA
CSVEDFRVSTDTQYF
TGCAGCGTTGAAGATTTCAGGGTGAGCACAGATACGCAGTATTTT
>TRBV6-5|TRBD2|TRBJ2-7|NA
CASSKQGLAGDWYF
TGTGCCAGCAGCAAACAAGGACTAGCGGGAGATTGGTACTTC
>TRBV27|TRBD1|TRBJ1-5|NA
CASRSGQGDQPQHF
TGTGCCAGCAGATCAGGACAGGGAGATCAGCCCCAGCATTTT
>TRBV13|TRBD2|TRBJ2-1|once
CASTRTGTSGLNEQFF
TGTGCCAGCACCCGAACCGGGACTAGCGGGTTAAATGAGCAGTTCTTC
>TRBV9|NA|TRBJ2-1|few
CASSVAPTGYNEQFF
TGTGCCAGCAGCGTAGCCCCTACAGGGTACAATGAGCAGTTCTTC